This T cell receptor beta chain was observed in a study of cytomegalovirus exposure and HLA in healthy donors. The PCR contained 60 Vbeta and 13 Jbeta primers. Using immunoSEQ multiplex PCR, the repertoire was profiled, and TCRdb retains in-frame clones only, with some absent. Here the sample spans roughly 99,000 clones, around three quarters being singletons. The CDR3 extends over 16 amino acids. The ends lost 1 base at V and 1 base at J; junction bases unmatched: 2. Looked up from germline, CDR1 is SGHRS and CDR2 is YFSETQ. V is TRBV5-1 and J is TRBJ2-3; TRBD2 aligns across 11 bases. The source material was PBMCs. The receptor was isolated from a male donor in good health and CMV-seropositive. CDR3 nucleotides: TGCGCCAGCAGCTTGATGACTAGCGGGGGCACAGATACGCAGTATTTT. Residues: CASSLMTSGGTDTQYF. Full variable domain (outside the CDR3, taken from reference TRBV5-1 and TRBJ2-3): KAGVTQTPRYLIKTRGQQVTLSCSPISGHRSVSWYQQTPGQGLQFLFEYFSETQRNKGNFPGRFSGRQFSNSRSEMNVSTLELGDSALYLCASSLMTSGGTDTQYFGPGTRLTVL.